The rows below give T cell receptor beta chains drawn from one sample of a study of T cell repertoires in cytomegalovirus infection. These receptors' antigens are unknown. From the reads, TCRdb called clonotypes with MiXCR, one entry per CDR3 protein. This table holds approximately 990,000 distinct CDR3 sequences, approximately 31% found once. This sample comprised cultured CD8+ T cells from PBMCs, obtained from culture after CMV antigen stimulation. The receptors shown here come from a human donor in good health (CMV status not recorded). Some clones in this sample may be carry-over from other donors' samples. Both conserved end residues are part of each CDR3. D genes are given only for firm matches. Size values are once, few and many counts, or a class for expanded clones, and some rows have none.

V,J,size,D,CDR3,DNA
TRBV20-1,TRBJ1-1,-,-,CSVSGPLEAFF,TGCAGTGTTTCGGGACCTTTGGAAGCTTTCTTT
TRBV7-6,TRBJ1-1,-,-,CASSLRARGENTEAFF,TGTGCCAGCAGCTTACGGGCGCGGGGGGAAAACACTGAAGCTTTCTTT
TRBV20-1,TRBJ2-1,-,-,CSAPEGGAPYNEQFF,TGCAGTGCTCCCGAAGGAGGGGCCCCCTACAATGAGCAGTTCTTC
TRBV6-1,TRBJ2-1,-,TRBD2,CASSPARGGYSYNEQFF,TGTGCCAGCAGTCCAGCCCGCGGGGGGTACTCCTACAATGAGCAGTTCTTC
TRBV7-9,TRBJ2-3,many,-,CASSPPSATDTQYF,TGTGCCAGCAGCCCCCCCTCTGCCACAGATACGCAGTATTTT
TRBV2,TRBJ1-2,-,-,CASSGRQSGGYTF,TGTGCCAGCAGTGGCCGACAGAGCGGTGGCTACACCTTC
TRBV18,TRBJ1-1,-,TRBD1,CASSPGQALSNTEAFF,TGTGCCAGCTCACCGGGACAGGCTTTATCGAACACTGAAGCTTTCTTT
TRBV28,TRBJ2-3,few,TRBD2,CASSLPTGGGTDTQYF,TGTGCCAGCAGTTTACCGACCGGGGGGGGGACAGATACGCAGTATTTT
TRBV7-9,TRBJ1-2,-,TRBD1,CASSLAGQVNGYTF,TGTGCCAGCAGCTTAGCGGGACAGGTGAATGGCTACACCTTC
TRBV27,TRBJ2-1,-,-,CASSRYRESYNEQFF,TGTGCCAGCAGCCGCTACAGGGAGTCCTACAATGAGCAGTTCTTC
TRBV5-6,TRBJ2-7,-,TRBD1,CASSLERQGYLTYEQYF,TGTGCCAGCAGCTTGGAAAGACAGGGTTACTTAACCTACGAGCAGTACTTC
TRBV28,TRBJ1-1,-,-,CASSFEGRATEAFF,TGTGCCAGCAGTTTCGAGGGGCGGGCCACTGAAGCTTTCTTT
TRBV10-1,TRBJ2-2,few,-,CASMARANTGELFF,TGCGCCAGCATGGCCAGGGCGAACACCGGGGAGCTGTTTTTT
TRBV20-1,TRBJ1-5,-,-,CSASPGLGQTNQPQHF,TGCAGTGCTAGTCCGGGCCTGGGACAAACCAATCAGCCCCAGCATTTT
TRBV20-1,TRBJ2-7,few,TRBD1,CSARDVQGDEQYF,TGCAGTGCAAGGGACGTGCAGGGGGACGAGCAGTACTTC
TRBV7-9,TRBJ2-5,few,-,CASSPLWGQETQYF,TGTGCCAGCAGCCCCCTCTGGGGGCAAGAGACCCAGTACTTC
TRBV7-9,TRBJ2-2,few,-,CASSLERGWNTGELFF,TGTGCCAGCAGCTTAGAACGGGGATGGAACACCGGGGAGCTGTTTTTT
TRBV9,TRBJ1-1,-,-,CASSVEGSGTAFF,TGTGCCAGCAGCGTAGAAGGCAGTGGAACAGCTTTCTTT
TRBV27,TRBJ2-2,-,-,CASSLVRTTGELFF,TGTGCCAGCAGTTTAGTACGGACCACCGGGGAGCTGTTTTTT
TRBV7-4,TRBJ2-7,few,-,CASSPLGMDEQYF,TGTGCCAGCAGCCCGCTGGGGATGGACGAGCAGTACTTC
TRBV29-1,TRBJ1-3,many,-,CSVRSGLGNTIYF,TGCAGCGTTCGAAGTGGCTTAGGAAACACCATATATTTT
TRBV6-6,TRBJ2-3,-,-,CASSDWDGDTDTQYF,TGTGCCAGCAGTGACTGGGACGGGGACACAGATACGCAGTATTTT
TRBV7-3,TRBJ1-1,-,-,CASSLRRKAHEAFF,TGTGCCAGCAGCCTTCGTAGGAAGGCCCATGAAGCTTTCTTT
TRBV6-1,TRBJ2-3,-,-,CASREWGDDTQYF,TGTGCCAGCAGGGAGTGGGGGGACGATACGCAGTATTTT
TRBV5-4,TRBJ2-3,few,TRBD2,CASSPWTSGTDTQYF,TGTGCCAGCAGCCCGTGGACTAGCGGCACAGATACGCAGTATTTT
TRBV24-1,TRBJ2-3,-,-,CATSDFLTDTQYF,TGTGCCACCAGTGATTTTTTAACAGATACGCAGTATTTT
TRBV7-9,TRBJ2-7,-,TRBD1,CASSPNRGEQYF,TGTGCCAGCAGCCCGAACAGGGGCGAGCAGTACTTC
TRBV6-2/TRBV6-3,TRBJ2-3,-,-,CASSSLERGVLFDTQYF,TGTGCCAGCAGTTCCCTCGAACGAGGGGTGTTGTTTGATACGCAGTATTTT
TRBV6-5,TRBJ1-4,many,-,CASSRLATNEKLFF,TGTGCCAGCAGTCGGCTGGCAACTAATGAAAAACTGTTTTTT
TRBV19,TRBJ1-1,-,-,CASSAGAWENTEAFF,TGTGCCAGTAGTGCGGGGGCGTGGGAGAACACTGAAGCTTTCTTT
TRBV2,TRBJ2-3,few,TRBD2,CASSSSGDSTDTQYF,TGTGCCAGCAGTTCAAGCGGGGATAGCACAGATACGCAGTATTTT
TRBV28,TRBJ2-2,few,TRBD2,CASTGSGGAGELFF,TGTGCCAGCACCGGCAGCGGGGGGGCCGGGGAGCTGTTTTTT